These 5 T cell receptor beta chains were all obtained from the same sample, sequenced in a study of blood T cell repertoires in COVID-19. Sequenced by immunoSEQ multiplex PCR; TCRdb stores in-frame clones only, minus some. The data show around 72,000 clones, over 80% seen once. Sequenced sample: peripheral blood. The receptors shown here come from a woman older than 75 with acute or convalescent COVID-19.

The chain has TRBV3-1 (or the pseudogene TRBV3-2) and TRBJ2-7, with 12 bases aligning to TRBD2. The CDR3 is 15 amino acids. The germline CDR1 and CDR2 sequences are LGHDT and YNNKEL (reference sequence). With V trimmed by 5 bases and J by 7 bases, 9 bases remained unmatched. CDR3 sequence reads: CASSYGLAGPGEQYF. The DNA of the CDR3 is TGTGCCAGCAGCTACGGACTAGCGGGGCCGGGGGAGCAGTACTTC.

This rearrangement joins TRBV25-1 to TRBJ1-2; TRBD1 is a possible D gene (6 bases). This CDR3 is built from 15 residues. Looked up from germline, CDR1 is MGHDK and CDR2 is SYGVNS. The V and J ends lost 1 base and 6 bases respectively, with 15 bases between them. CDR3: CASSESRTDVNGYTF. CDR3 DNA: TGTGCCAGCAGTGAATCCCGGACAGACGTCAATGGCTACACCTTC.

This clone was seen just once. The chain's CDR3 is CASKGREVPQETQYF. The CDR3 coding sequence is TGTGCCAGCAAGGGTAGGGAGGTTCCCCAAGAGACCCAGTACTTC. The J gene is TRBJ2-5, the V gene TRBV5-4, with D perhaps TRBD2 (6 bases). Germline V gives CDR1 SGHNT, CDR2 YYREEE (reference sequence). The CDR3 is made up of 15 amino acids. V lost 6 bases and J lost 1, with 16 bases in between.

This rearrangement joins TRBV9 to TRBJ1-6; 12 positions match TRBD1. This CDR3 is 16 amino acids long. V was clipped by 4 bases and J by 7 bases; unmatched bases: 6. Germline V gene lookup returns CDR1 SGDLS and CDR2 YYNGEE. CDR3 sequence (DNA): TGTGCCAGCAGCCAAGGGACAGGGGGCGGAAATTCACCCCTCCACTTT. This gives the protein CASSQGTGGGNSPLHF.

V usage is TRBV3-1 (or the pseudogene TRBV3-2) and J usage is TRBJ2-7, with no clear D. The CDR3 is made up of 12 amino acids. Per germline, CDR1 LGHDT and CDR2 YNNKEL (reference sequence). Trimming pared 2 bases from V and 3 bases from J, leaving 5 bases between. CDR3: CASSQSGYEQYF. In DNA form, the CDR3 reads TGTGCCAGCAGCCAATCAGGCTACGAGCAGTACTTC.